This T cell receptor beta chain originates from a study of shared clonotypes between healthy human individuals. The CDR3 extends over 14 amino acids. The ends lost 0 bases at V and 8 bases at J; junction bases unmatched: 8. From germline, CDR1 is SGHRS and CDR2 YFSETQ. Assay used: immunoSEQ multiplex PCR; TCRdb lists only in-frame clones, some missing. The sample records approximately 2.3 million clones, over 90% being singletons. This receptor was identified in a man aged 18 to 30 in good health. Some clones in this sample may be carry-over from other donors' samples. The V and J genes are TRBV5-1 and TRBJ2-7; TRBD1 agrees at 7 bases. Sequencing was performed on naive CD4+ T cells from PBMCs. Subset meaning: CD45RA+ positively selected. DNA for the CDR3: TGCGCCAGCAGCTTGGCGGGACAGCATGGCAAGCAGTACTTC. Protein: CASSLAGQHGKQYF.